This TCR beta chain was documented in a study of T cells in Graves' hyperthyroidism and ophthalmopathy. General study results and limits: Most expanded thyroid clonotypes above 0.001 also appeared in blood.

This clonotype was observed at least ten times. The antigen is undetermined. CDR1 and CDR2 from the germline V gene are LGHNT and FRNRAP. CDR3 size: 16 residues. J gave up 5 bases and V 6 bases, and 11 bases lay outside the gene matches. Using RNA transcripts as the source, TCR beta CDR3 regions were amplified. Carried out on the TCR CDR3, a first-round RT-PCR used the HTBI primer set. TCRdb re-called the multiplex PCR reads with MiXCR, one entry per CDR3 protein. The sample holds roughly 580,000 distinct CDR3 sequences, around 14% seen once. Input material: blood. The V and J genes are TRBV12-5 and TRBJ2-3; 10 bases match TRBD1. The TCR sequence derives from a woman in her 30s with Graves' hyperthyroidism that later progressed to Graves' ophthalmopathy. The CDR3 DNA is TGTGCTAGTGGCCCTGGGACAGGGGATAGATTAGATACGCAGTATTTT. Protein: CASGPGTGDRLDTQYF.